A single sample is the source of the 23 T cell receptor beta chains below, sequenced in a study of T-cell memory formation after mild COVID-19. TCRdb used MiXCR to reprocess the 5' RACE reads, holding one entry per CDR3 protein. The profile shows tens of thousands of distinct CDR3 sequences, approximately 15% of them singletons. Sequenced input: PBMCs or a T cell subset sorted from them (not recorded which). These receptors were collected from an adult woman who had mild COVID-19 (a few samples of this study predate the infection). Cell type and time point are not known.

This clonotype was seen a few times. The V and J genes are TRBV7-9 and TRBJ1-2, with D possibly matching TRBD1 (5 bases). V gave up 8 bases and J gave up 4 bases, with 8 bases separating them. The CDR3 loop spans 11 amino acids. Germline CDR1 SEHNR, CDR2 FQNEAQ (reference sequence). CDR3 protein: CASQGTYGYTF. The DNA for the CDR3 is TGTGCCAGCCAGGGAACCTATGGCTACACCTTC.

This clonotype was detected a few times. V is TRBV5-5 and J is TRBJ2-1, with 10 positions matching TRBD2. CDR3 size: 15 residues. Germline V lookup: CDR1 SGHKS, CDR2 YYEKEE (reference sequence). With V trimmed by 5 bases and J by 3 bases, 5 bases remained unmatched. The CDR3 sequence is CASSLAGAIYNEQFF. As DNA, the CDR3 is TGTGCCAGCAGTCTAGCGGGAGCGATCTACAATGAGCAGTTCTTC. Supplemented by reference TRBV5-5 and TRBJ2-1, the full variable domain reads DAGVTQSPTHLIKTRGQQVTLRCSPISGHKSVSWYQQVLGQGPQFIFQYYEKEERGRGNFPDRFSARQFPNYSSELNVNALLLGDSALYLCASSLAGAIYNEQFFGPGTRLTVL.

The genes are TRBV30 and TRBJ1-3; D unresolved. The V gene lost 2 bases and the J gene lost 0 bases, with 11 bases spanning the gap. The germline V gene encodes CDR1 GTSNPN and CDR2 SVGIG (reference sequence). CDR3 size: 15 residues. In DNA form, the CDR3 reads TGTGCCTGGAGTTGGAGAGGATACTCTGGAAACACCATATATTTT. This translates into CAWSWRGYSGNTIYF.

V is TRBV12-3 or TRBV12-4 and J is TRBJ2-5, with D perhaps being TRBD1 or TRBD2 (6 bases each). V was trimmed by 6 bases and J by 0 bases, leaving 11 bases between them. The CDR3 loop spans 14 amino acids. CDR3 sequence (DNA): TGTGCCAGCAGACTAGGGGGGTACCAAGAGACCCAGTACTTC. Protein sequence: CASRLGGYQETQYF.

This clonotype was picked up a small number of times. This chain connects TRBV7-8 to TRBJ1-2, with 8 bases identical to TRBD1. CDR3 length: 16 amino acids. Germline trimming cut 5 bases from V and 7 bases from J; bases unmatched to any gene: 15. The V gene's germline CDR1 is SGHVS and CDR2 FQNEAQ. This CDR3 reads CASSRQGPCVRFGYTF. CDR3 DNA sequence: TGTGCCAGCAGCAGACAGGGGCCCTGCGTGAGATTTGGCTACACCTTC.

The CDR3 region is CASSLPRGAGANVLTF. The CDR3 DNA reads TGTGCCAGCAGCTTACCCAGGGGGGCTGGGGCCAACGTCCTGACTTTC. The chain couples TRBV7-9 to TRBJ2-6, with D perhaps matching TRBD1 (7 bases). The CDR3 runs to 16 residues. The germline V gene encodes CDR1 SEHNR and CDR2 FQNEAQ (reference sequence). Trimming pared 2 bases from V and 2 bases from J, leaving 10 bases between.

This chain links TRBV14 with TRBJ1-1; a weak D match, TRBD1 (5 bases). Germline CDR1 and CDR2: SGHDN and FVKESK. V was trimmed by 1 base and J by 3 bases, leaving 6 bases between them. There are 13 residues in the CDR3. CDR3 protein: CASSQAGHTEAFF. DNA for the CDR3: TGTGCCAGCAGCCAAGCAGGGCACACTGAAGCTTTCTTT.

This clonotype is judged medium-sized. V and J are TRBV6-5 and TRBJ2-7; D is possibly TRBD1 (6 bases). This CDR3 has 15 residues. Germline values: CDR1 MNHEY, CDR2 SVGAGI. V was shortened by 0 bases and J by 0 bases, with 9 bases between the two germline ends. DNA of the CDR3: TGTGCCAGCAGTTACTCGGCGGACAGCTCCTACGAGCAGTACTTC. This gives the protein CASSYSADSSYEQYF.

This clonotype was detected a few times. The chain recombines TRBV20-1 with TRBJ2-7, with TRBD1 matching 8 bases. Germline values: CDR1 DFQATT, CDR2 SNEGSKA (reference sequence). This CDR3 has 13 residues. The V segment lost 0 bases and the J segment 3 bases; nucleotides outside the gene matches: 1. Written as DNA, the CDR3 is TGCAGTGCTAGAGAGGACAGGGACTACGAGCAGTACTTC. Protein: CSAREDRDYEQYF.

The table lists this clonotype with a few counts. In nucleotides, the CDR3 is TGTGCCAGCAGCCCCCGCTCACCAGGGGACATTCAGTACTTC. This codes for CASSPRSPGDIQYF. The chain uses TRBV7-2 and TRBJ2-4, with D possibly TRBD1 on 6 matching bases. V gave up 5 bases and J gave up 8 bases, with 16 bases separating them. The CDR3 sequence is 14 residues long. CDR1 and CDR2 from the germline V gene are SGHTA and FQGNSA.

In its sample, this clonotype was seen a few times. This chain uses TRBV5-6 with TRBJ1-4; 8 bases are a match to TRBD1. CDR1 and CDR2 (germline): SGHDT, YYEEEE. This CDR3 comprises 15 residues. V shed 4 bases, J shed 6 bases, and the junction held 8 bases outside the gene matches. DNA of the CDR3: TGTGCCAGCAGCCTTCGGACAGGGTTTGATGAAAAACTGTTTTTT. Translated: CASSLRTGFDEKLFF.

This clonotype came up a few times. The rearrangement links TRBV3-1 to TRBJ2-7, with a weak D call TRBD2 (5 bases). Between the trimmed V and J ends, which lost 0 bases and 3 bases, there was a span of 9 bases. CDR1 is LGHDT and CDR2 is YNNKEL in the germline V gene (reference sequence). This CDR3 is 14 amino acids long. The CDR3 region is CASSQEERFYEQYF. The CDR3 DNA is TGTGCCAGCAGCCAAGAAGAGCGGTTCTACGAGCAGTACTTC.

The CDR3: CASSLVDRLNEKLFF. The CDR3, as DNA: TGTGCCAGCAGTTTAGTTGATCGCCTTAATGAAAAACTGTTTTTT. The genes are TRBV12-3 or TRBV12-4 and TRBJ1-4; the D is unclear. Trimming took off 1 base at V and 4 bases at J, with 10 bases between the two ends. CDR3 length: 15 amino acids.

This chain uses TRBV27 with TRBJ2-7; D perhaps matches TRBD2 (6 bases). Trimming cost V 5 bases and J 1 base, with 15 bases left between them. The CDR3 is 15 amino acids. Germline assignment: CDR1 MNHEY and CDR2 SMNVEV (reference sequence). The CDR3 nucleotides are TGTGCCAGCAGTCCGCAGCCCGGGGGTTCCTACGAGCAGTACTTC. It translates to CASSPQPGGSYEQYF.

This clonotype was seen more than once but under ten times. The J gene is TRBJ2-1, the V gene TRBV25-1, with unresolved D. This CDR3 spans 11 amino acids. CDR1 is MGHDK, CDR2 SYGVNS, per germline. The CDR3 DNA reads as TGTGCTACCGCAATAGGGAATGAGCAGTTCTTC. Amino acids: CATAIGNEQFF.

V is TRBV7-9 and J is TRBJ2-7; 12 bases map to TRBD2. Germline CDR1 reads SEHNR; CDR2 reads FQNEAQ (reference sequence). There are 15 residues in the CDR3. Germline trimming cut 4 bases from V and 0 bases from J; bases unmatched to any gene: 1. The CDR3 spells CASSSSGGASYEQYF. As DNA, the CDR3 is TGTGCCAGCAGCTCTAGCGGGGGGGCCTCCTACGAGCAGTACTTC.

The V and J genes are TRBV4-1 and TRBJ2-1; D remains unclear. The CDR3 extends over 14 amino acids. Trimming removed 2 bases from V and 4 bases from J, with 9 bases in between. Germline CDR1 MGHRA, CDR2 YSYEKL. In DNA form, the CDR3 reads TGCGCCAGCAGCCAATTCGCTGGGTACAATGAGCAGTTCTTC. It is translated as CASSQFAGYNEQFF.

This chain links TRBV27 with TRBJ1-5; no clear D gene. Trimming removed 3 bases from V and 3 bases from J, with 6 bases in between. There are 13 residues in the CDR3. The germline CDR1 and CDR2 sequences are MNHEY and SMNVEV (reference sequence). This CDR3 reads CASSLQYNQPQHF. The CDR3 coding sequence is TGTGCCAGCAGTTTGCAGTACAATCAGCCCCAGCATTTT.

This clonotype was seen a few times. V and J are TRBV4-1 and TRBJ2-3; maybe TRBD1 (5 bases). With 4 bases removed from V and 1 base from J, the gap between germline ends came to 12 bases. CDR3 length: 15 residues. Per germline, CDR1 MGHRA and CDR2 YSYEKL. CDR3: CASSPPGRGTDTQYF. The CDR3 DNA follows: TGCGCCAGCAGCCCCCCCGGCAGGGGCACAGATACGCAGTATTTT.

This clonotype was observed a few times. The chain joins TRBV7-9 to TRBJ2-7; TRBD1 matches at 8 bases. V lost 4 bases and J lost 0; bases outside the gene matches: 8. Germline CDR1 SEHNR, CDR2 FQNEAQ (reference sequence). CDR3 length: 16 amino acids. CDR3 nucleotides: TGTGCCAGCAGCTACTTGGGACAGGAGAGCTCCTACGAGCAGTACTTC. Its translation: CASSYLGQESSYEQYF.

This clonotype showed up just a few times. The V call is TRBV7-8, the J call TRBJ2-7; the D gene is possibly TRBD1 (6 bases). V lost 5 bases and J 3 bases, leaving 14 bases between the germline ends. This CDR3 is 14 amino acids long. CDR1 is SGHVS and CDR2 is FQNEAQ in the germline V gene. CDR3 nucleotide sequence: TGTGCCAGCAGCATAGACAGGTTCGGCTACGAGCAGTACTTC. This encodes CASSIDRFGYEQYF.

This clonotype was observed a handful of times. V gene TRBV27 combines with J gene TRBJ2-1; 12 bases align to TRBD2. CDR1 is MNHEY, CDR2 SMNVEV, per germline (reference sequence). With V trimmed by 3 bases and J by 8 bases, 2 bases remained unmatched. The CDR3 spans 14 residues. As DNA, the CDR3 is TGTGCCAGCAGTTTGACTAGCGGGAGCCATGAGCAGTTCTTC. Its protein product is CASSLTSGSHEQFF.

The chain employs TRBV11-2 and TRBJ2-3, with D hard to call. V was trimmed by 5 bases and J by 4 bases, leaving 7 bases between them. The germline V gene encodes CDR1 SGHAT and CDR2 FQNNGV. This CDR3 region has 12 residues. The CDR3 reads CASSRLADTQYF. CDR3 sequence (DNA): TGTGCCAGCAGCCGACTGGCAGATACGCAGTATTTT.